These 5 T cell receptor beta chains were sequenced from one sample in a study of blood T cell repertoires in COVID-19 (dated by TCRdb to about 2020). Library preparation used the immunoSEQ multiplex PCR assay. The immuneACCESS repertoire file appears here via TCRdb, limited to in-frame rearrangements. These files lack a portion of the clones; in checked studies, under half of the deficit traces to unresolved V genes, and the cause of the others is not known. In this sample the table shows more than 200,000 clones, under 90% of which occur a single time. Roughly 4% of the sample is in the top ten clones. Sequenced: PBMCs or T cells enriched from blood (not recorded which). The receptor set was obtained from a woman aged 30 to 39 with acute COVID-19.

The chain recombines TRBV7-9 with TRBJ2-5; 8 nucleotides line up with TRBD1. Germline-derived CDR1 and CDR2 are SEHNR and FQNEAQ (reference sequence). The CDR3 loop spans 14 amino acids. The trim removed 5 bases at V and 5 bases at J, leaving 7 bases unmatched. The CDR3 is CASSTQGAGETQYF. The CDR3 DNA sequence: TGTGCCAGCAGCACTCAGGGGGCCGGGGAGACCCAGTACTTC.

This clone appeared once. The CDR3 coding sequence is TGCGCCAGCAGCCAATGGGGGGGAGGGACTGAAGCTTTCTTT. It is translated as CASSQWGGGTEAFF. The V and J genes are TRBV4-3 and TRBJ1-1; the D gene is possibly TRBD1 (5 bases). CDR1 and CDR2 from the germline V gene are LGHNA and YSLEER. The CDR3 sequence is 14 residues long. The V gene lost 2 bases and the J gene lost 5 bases, with 12 bases spanning the gap.

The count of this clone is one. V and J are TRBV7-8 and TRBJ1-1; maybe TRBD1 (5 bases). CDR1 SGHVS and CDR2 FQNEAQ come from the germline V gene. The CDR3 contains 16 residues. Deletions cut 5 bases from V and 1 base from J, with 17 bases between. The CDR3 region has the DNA TGTGCCAGCAGCCCGCCTGGCGGGGGAGCGAACACTGAAGCTTTCTTT. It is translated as CASSPPGGGANTEAFF.

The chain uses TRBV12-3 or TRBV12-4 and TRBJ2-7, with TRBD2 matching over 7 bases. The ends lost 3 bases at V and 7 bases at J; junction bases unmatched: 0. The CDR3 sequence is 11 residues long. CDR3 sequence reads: CASSFGGEQYF. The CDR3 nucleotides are TGTGCCAGCAGTTTCGGGGGGGAGCAGTACTTC.

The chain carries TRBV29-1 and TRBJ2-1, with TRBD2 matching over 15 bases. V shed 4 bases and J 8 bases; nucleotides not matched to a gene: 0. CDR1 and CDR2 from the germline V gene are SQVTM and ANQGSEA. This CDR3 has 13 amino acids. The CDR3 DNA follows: TGCAGCGTTGGGACTAGCGGGGGGGATGAGCAGTTCTTC. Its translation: CSVGTSGGDEQFF.